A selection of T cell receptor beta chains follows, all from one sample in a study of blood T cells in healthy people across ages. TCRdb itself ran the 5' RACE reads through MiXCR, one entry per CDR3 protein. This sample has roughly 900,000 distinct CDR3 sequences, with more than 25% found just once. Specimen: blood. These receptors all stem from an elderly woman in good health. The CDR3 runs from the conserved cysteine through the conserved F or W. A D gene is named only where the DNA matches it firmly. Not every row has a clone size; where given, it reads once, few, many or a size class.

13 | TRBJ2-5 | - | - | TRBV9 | TGTGCCAGCAGGGTGGGGGCGAAGGAGACCCAGTACTTC | CASRVGAKETQYF
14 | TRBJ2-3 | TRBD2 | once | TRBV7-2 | TGTGCCAGCAGCTGGGCGGGCGGGGGAGATACGCAGTATTTT | CASSWAGGGDTQYF
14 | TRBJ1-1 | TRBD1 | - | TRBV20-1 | TGCAGTGCTAGGACAGGGGGTGCGAACACTGAAGCTTTCTTT | CSARTGGANTEAFF
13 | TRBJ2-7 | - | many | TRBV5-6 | TGTGCCAGCAGCTCGACGACTACCTACGAGCAGTACTTC | CASSSTTTYEQYF
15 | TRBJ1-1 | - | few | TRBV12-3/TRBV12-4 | TGTGCCAGCACCCCTCGTAGGGAAGCCTTCACTGAAGCTTTCTTT | CASTPRREAFTEAFF
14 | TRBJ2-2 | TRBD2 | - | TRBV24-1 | TGTGCCGCGTCCCGGCCGGGAGGATCCGGGGAGCTGTTTTTT | CAASRPGGSGELFF
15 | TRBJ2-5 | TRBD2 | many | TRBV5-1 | TGCGCCAGCAGCTTTCATAGCGGGGGCAAAGAGACCCAGTACTTC | CASSFHSGGKETQYF
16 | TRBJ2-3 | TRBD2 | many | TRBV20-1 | TGCAGTGCTAGAGGCCCTAGCGGGGGGGGCACAGATACGCAGTATTTT | CSARGPSGGGTDTQYF
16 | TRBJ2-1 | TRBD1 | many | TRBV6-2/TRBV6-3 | TGTGCCAGCAGTTTTCCTACAGGGGGCCTGGACAATGAGCAGTTCTTC | CASSFPTGGLDNEQFF
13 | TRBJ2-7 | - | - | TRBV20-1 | TGCAGTGCTAGAGATCTTGGTGGGACCGAGCAGTACTTC | CSARDLGGTEQYF
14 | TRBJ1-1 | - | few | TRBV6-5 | TGTGCCAGCAGTAGATCTGGGGAGAGCACTGAAGCTTTCTTT | CASSRSGESTEAFF
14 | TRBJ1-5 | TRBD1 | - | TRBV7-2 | TGTGCCAGCAGTATACAGGGGGCCCCTCAGCCCCAGCATTTT | CASSIQGAPQPQHF
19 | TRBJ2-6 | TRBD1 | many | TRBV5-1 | TGCGCCAGCAGCTCGCGCCGACAGGGGGTGAAGACTGGGGCCAACGTCCTGACTTTC | CASSSRRQGVKTGANVLTF
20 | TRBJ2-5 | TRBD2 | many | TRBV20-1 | TGCAGTGCCTGGGCTAGCCTTAGGACTAGCGGGGGGAGGGCCGGGGAGACCCAGTACTTC | CSAWASLRTSGGRAGETQYF
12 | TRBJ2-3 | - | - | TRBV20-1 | TGCAGTGCTAGACAGTCCGCAGATACGCAGTATTTT | CSARQSADTQYF
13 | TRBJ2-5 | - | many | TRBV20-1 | TGCAGTGCTAGGGGGACTTCTGTGGGGACCCAGTACTTC | CSARGTSVGTQYF
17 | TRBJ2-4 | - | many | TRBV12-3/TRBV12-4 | TGTGCCAGCAGTTTAGGCGTGGGGGGAGTAGCCAAAAACATTCAGTACTTC | CASSLGVGGVAKNIQYF
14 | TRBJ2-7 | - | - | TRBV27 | TGTGCCAGCAGGTTAAGTAGGGCCTCCTACGAGCAGTACTTC | CASRLSRASYEQYF
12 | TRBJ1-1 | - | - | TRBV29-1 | TGCAGCGTTGAAAATGCAGGGAGGGAAGCTTTCTTT | CSVENAGREAFF
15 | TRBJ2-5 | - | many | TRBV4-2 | TGTGCCAGCAGCCATAACGGGGGCCGCCAAGAGACCCAGTACTTC | CASSHNGGRQETQYF
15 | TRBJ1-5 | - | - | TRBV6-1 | TGTGCCAGCAGTCTACAGGGTCACAGCAATCAGCCCCAGCATTTT | CASSLQGHSNQPQHF
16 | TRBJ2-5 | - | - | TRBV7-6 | TGTGTCAGCAGCAAAGGGTGGGCTGTCACCTACAATGAGCAGTACTTC | CVSSKGWAVTYNEQYF
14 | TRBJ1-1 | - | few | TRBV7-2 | TGTGCCAGCAGCTTAGTGCAGGGGACGACTGAAGCTTTCTTT | CASSLVQGTTEAFF
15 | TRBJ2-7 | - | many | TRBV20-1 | TGCAGTGCTAGAACACATCAGGGATCGGGCTACGAGCAGTACTTC | CSARTHQGSGYEQYF
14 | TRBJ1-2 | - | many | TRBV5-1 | TGCGCCAGCAGCTTGGCACAGGAGTACTATGGCTACACCTTC | CASSLAQEYYGYTF